This TCR beta chain was observed in a study of shared clonotypes between healthy human individuals. Study observations and caveats: Naive subsets tended to show greater estimated richness than memory subsets.

Comments on this clone: Its antigen is as yet unknown.

Measured with immunoSEQ multiplex PCR; TCRdb has only the in-frame clones, and not every one. The table records about 600,000 clones, more than 95% of them present only once. The TCR originated in a woman aged 25 to 39 in good health. Sequenced: naive CD4+ T cells sorted from blood. The subset here: CD45RA+ positively selected.

CDR3 DNA sequence: TGTGCCAGCAGTTTATATATCTCGGCAATGAGCGGGTTCTTC. This translates into CASSLYISAMSGFF. The genes are TRBV28 and TRBJ2-1, with D possibly matching TRBD2 (5 bases). Germline V gives CDR1 MDHEN, CDR2 SYDVKM. The V end lost 1 base, the J end lost 15 bases, and 19 bases lay between the germline ends. This CDR3 contains 14 residues. Variable domain in full (rest from reference TRBV28 and TRBJ2-1): DVKVTQSSRYLVKRTGEKVFLECVQDMDHENMFWYRQDPGLGLRLIYFSYDVKMKEKGDIPEGYSVSREKKERFSLILESASTNQTSMYLCASSLYISAMSGFFGPGTRLTVL.